One and the same sample provided the 8 T cell receptor beta chains below, sequenced in a study of cytotoxic CD8 clonotypes in ibrutinib-treated CLL. Clones were read by immunoSEQ multiplex PCR, and TCRdb kept only the in-frame ones, dropping some. Counted here are 35,000 to 45,000 clones, nearly 70% occurring once; the ten biggest clones make up roughly 12%. The sample consisted of PBMCs, taken after 12 months of ibrutinib treatment. The receptor set was obtained from a human donor with chronic lymphocytic leukemia.

The rearrangement uses TRBV5-4 and TRBJ1-2; no clear D gene. The CDR3 loop spans 14 amino acids. V was clipped by 7 bases and J by 3 bases, with 16 bases between them. In germline, CDR1 is SGHNT, CDR2 YYREEE (reference sequence). The CDR3 is CASSLWQRDYGYTF. The DNA for the CDR3 is TGTGCCAGCTCCTTATGGCAGCGAGACTATGGCTACACCTTC.

The chain joins TRBV29-1 to TRBJ1-1, with D maybe TRBD1 (5 bases). V was pared by 5 bases and J by 2 bases, with 15 bases between. CDR1 and CDR2 from the germline V gene are SQVTM and ANQGSEA. This CDR3 region has 14 residues. For the CDR3, the DNA is TGCAGCGTTACCGAGACCCAGGGAAACACTGAAGCTTTCTTT. The encoded protein is CSVTETQGNTEAFF.

V gene TRBV6-5 combines with J gene TRBJ2-3, with D perhaps TRBD2 (5 bases). The ends were cut back, 2 bases at V and 2 bases at J, with 8 bases in the middle. CDR3 length: 14 amino acids. CDR1 and CDR2 (germline): MNHEY, SVGAGI. The CDR3 region is CASSYTGSTDTQYF. Written as DNA, the CDR3 is TGTGCCAGCAGTTACACGGGATCCACAGATACGCAGTATTTT.

The V call is TRBV11-2, the J call TRBJ2-3; 14 bases fit TRBD2. With V trimmed by 3 bases and J by 2 bases, 4 bases remained unmatched. CDR1 and CDR2 (germline): SGHAT, FQNNGV. This CDR3 has 17 amino acids. DNA for the CDR3: TGTGCCAGCAGCTTTGGACTAGCGGGGGGATACACAGATACGCAGTATTTT. This translates into CASSFGLAGGYTDTQYF.

The V call is TRBV19, the J call TRBJ1-5, with D possibly matching TRBD1 (5 bases). Trimming shortened V by 1 base and J by 7 bases, and 14 bases separated the two germline ends. Germline CDR1 and CDR2: LNHDA and SQIVND (reference sequence). The CDR3 loop spans 15 amino acids. The CDR3 region has the DNA TGTGCCAGTAGTATAGTGGCCAGGGAGGTCCAGCCCCAGCATTTT. Translation: CASSIVAREVQPQHF.

The chain carries TRBV13 and TRBJ1-3, with D tentatively TRBD1 (6 bases). Germline-derived CDR1 and CDR2 are PRHDT and FYEKMQ (reference sequence). V was trimmed by 4 bases and J by 2 bases, leaving 9 bases between them. The CDR3 extends over 14 amino acids. CDR3 nucleotides: TGTGCCAGCAGCTATAGACAGGCTGGAAACACCATATATTTT. Its translation is CASSYRQAGNTIYF.

The chain combines TRBV7-2 with TRBJ2-3; 13 bases line up with TRBD2. Per the germline V gene, CDR1 is SGHTA and CDR2 is FQGNSA. V lost 4 bases and J lost 7; bases outside the gene matches: 5. This CDR3 comprises 15 residues. In nucleotides, the CDR3 is TGTGCCAGCAGCTATACTAGCGGGAGGGAGAATACGCAGTATTTT. Its protein is CASSYTSGRENTQYF.

The V gene is TRBV4-1, the J gene TRBJ1-5, with D possibly TRBD1 on 6 matching bases. The CDR3 length is 16 residues. Trimming pared 0 bases from V and 5 bases from J, leaving 14 bases between. CDR1 MGHRA and CDR2 YSYEKL come from the germline V gene. The CDR3 here is CASSQDWGGRYQPQHF. For the CDR3, the DNA is TGCGCCAGCAGCCAAGATTGGGGGGGGCGCTATCAGCCCCAGCATTTT.